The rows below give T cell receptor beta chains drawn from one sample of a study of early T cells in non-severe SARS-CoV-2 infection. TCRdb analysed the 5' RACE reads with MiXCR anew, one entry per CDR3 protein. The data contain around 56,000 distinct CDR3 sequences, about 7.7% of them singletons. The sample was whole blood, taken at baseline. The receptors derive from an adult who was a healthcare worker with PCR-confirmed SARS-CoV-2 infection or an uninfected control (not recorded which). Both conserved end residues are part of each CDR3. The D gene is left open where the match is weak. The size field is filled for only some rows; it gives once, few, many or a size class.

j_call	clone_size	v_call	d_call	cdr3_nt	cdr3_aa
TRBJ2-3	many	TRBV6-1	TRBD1	TGTGCCAGCAGTAAAGACAGGGTCACAGATACGCAGTATTTT	CASSKDRVTDTQYF
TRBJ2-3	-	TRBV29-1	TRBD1	TGCAGCGTGGAACTGACAGGGGGCATCACAGATACGCAGTATTTT	CSVELTGGITDTQYF
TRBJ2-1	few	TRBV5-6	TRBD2	TGTGCCAGCAGCGGGGGACTAGTTCAGTTCTTC	CASSGGLVQFF
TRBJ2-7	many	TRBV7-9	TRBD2	TGTGCCAGCAGCTTAACTAGCGGGAACTACGAGCAGTACTTC	CASSLTSGNYEQYF
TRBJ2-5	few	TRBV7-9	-	TGTGCCAGCAGCTTTGGACGAAAGCTTCAAGAGACCCAGTACTTC	CASSFGRKLQETQYF
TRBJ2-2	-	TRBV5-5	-	TGTGCCAGCAGCGGGAGTGGAACCGGGGAGCTGTTTTTT	CASSGSGTGELFF
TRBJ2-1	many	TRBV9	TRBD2	TGTGCCAGCAGCGTAGCGAGCGGGGCCTACTCCTACAATGAGCAGTTCTTC	CASSVASGAYSYNEQFF
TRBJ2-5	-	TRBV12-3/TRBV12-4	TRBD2	TGTGCCAGCCGGTTAGCGGGAGGAGAGACCCAGTACTTC	CASRLAGGETQYF
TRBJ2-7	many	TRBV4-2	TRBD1	TGTGCCAGCAGCCAAGAACGGACAGGGGGCTACGAGCAGTACTTC	CASSQERTGGYEQYF
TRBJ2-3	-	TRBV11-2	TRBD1	TGTGCCAGCAGCTTACCTCCGGACAGGGTTGGCACAGATACGCAGTATTTT	CASSLPPDRVGTDTQYF